This note documents a single T cell receptor beta chain sequence. No antigen is known for it. One end of the junction does not line up with germline, which may come from a read error. The source of the sample is a study of breast tumors, draining lymph nodes, adjacent tissues. General study findings and limits: Data fit most tumor T cells coming from lymph node, expanding in tumor.

The CDR3 sequence is 16 residues long. Germline assignment: CDR1 SEHNR and CDR2 FQNEAQ (reference sequence). TCRdb reprocessed the multiplex PCR reads via MiXCR and lists one record per CDR3 protein. The table shows approximately 300,000 distinct CDR3 sequences, with 30% occurring only once. The lymph nodes were axillary draining lymph nodes from breast cancer patients. V usage is TRBV7-9 and J usage is TRBJ2-1; D not certain. The source of this sequence is a female donor with breast cancer. Some clones in this sample may be carry-over from other donors' samples. The sequencing input was axillary lymph node tissue. The DNA of the CDR3 is TGTGCCAGCAGCTTATCACCTTATAGCTCTTACAATGAGCAGCTCTTC. Amino acids: CASSLSPYSSYNEQLF.